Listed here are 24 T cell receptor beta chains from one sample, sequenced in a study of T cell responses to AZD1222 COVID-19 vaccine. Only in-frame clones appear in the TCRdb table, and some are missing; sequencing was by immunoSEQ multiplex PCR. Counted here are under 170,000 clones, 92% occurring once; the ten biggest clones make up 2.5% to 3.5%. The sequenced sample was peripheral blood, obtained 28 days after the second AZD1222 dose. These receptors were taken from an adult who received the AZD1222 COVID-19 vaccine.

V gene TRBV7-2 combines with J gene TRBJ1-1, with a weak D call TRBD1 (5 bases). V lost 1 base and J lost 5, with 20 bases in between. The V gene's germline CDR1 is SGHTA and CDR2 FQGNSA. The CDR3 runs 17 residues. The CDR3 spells CASSLEGVGLGGTEAFF. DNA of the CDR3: TGTGCCAGCAGCTTAGAAGGGGTGGGGCTCGGAGGAACTGAAGCTTTCTTT.

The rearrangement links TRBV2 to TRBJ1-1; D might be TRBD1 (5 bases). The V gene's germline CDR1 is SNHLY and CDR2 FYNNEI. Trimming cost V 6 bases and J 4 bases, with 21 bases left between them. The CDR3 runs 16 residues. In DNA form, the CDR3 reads TGTGCCAGCAGCGGCCCGGGGACGCCGCGGGGCACTGAAGCTTTCTTT. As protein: CASSGPGTPRGTEAFF.

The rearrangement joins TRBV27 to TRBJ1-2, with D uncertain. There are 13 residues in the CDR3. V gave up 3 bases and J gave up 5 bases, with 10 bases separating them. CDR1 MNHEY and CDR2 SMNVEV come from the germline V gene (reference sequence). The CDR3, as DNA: TGTGCCAGCAGTTTCCAGGAAGGGTATGGCTACACCTTC. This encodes CASSFQEGYGYTF.

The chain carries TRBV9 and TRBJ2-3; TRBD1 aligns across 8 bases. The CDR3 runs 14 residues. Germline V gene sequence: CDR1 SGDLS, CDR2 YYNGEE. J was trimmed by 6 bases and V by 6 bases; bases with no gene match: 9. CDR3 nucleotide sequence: TGTGCCAGCAACACGGGGACAGGTGCGGATACGCAGTATTTT. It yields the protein CASNTGTGADTQYF.

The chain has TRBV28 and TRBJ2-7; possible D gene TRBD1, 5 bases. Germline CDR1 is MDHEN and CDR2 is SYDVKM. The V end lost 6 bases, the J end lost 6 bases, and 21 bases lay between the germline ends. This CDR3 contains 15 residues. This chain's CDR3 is CASSREGVRLGEQYF. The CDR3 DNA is TGTGCCAGCAGCCGCGAAGGGGTTAGGCTTGGCGAGCAGTACTTC.

The DNA of the CDR3 is TGTGCCAGCAGTTTAGTAGGCTACACTGAAGCTTTCTTT. Its protein is CASSLVGYTEAFF. The rearrangement links TRBV12-3 or TRBV12-4 to TRBJ1-1; D unresolved. V lost 1 base, J lost 3 bases, and 6 bases lay in between. This CDR3 has 13 amino acids.

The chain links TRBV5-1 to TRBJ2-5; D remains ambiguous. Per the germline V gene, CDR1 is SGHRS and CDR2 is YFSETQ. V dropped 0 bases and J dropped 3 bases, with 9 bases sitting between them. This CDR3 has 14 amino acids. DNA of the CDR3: TGCGCCAGCAGCTTGGGGCGTAGAGAAGAGACCCAGTACTTC. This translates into CASSLGRREETQYF.

The CDR3 region is CASSIGTVQETQYF. The CDR3 nucleotides are TGTGCCAGCAGTATAGGGACAGTCCAAGAGACCCAGTACTTC. This chain joins TRBV28 and TRBJ2-5, with 7 bases identical to TRBD1. CDR3 size: 14 residues. Germline V gene data show CDR1 as MDHEN and CDR2 as SYDVKM. V shed 5 bases, J shed 1 base, and the junction held 4 bases outside the gene matches.

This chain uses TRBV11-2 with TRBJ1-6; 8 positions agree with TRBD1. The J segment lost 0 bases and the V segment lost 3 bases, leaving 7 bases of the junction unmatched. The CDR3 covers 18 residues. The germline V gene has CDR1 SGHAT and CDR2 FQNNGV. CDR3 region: CASSFVWTGSSYNSPLHF. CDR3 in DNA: TGTGCCAGCAGCTTTGTATGGACAGGGAGCTCCTATAATTCACCCCTCCACTTT.

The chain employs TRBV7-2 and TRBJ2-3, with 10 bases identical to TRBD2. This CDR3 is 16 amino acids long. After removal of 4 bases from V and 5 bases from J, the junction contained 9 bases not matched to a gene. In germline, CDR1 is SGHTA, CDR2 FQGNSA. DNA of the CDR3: TGTGCCAGCAGCTCCTTTGTCCTAGCGGGAGAAGATACGCAGTATTTT. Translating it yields CASSSFVLAGEDTQYF.

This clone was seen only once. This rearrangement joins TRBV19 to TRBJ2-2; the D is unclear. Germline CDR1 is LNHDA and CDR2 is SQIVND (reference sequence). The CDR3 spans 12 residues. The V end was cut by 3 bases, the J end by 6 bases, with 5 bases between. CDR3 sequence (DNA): TGTGCCAGTAGTATTCATCCCGGGGAGCTGTTTTTT. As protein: CASSIHPGELFF.

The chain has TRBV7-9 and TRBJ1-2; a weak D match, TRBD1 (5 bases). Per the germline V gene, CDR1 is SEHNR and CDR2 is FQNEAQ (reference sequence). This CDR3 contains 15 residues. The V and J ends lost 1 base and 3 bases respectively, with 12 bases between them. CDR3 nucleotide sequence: TGTGCCAGCAGCTTAGGACAGCCTAGCCACTATGGCTACACCTTC. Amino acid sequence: CASSLGQPSHYGYTF.

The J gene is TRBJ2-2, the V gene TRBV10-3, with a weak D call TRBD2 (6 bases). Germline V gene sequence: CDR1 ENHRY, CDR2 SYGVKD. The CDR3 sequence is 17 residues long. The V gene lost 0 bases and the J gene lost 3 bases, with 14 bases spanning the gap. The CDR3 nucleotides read TGTGCCATCAGTGAGTCGTTGGGATTAGCGGACACCGGGGAGCTGTTTTTT. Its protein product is CAISESLGLADTGELFF.

The CDR3 protein is CASSAGQYSSYEQYF. CDR3 coding DNA: TGTGCCAGCAGCGCCGGACAGTACAGCTCCTACGAGCAGTACTTC. The chain joins TRBV9 to TRBJ2-7, with D possibly TRBD1 on 6 matching bases. V dropped 3 bases and J dropped 0 bases, with 13 bases sitting between them. The germline CDR1 and CDR2 sequences are SGDLS and YYNGEE. The CDR3 extends over 15 amino acids.

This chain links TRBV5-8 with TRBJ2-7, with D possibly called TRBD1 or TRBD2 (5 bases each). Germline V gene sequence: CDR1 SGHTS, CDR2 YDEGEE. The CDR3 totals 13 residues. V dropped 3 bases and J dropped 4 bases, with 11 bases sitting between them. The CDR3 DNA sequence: TGTGCCAGCAGCTGGGGGACCCTGTACGAGCAGTACTTC. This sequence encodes CASSWGTLYEQYF.

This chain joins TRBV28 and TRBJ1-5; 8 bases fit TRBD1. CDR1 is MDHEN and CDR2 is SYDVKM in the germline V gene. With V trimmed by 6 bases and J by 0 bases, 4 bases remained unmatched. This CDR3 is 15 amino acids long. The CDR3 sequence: CASSLQGASNQPQHF. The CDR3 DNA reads TGTGCCAGCAGCCTCCAGGGGGCTAGCAATCAGCCCCAGCATTTT. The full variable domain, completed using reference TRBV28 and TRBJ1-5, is DVKVTQSSRYLVKRTGEKVFLECVQDMDHENMFWYRQDPGLGLRLIYFSYDVKMKEKGDIPEGYSVSREKKERFSLILESASTNQTSMYLCASSLQGASNQPQHFGDGTRLSIL.

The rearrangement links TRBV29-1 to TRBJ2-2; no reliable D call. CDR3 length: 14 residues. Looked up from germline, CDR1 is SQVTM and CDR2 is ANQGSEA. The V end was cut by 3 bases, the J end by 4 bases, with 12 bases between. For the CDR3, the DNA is TGCAGCGTTGAGGCCTGGCAGAGCACCGGGGAGCTGTTTTTT. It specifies CSVEAWQSTGELFF.

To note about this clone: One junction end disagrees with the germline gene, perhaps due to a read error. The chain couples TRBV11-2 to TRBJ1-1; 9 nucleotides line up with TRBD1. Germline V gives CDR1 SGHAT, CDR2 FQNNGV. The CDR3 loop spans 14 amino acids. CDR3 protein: CASSLTGGNTEVFF. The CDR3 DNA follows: TGTGCCAGCAGCCTAACAGGGGGCAATACTGAAGTTTTCTTT.

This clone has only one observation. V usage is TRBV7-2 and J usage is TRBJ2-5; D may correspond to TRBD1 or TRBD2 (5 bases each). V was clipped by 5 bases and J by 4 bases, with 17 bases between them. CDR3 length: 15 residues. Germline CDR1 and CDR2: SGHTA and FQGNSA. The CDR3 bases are TGTGCCAGCAGCCCCGGCGAGTGGGGGACAGAGACCCAGTACTTC. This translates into CASSPGEWGTETQYF.

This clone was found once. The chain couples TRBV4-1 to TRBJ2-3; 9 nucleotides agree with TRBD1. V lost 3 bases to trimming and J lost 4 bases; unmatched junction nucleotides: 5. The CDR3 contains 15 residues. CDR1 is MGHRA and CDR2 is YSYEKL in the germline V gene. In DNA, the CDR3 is TGCGCCAGCAGCCAGGGACAGGGTAACTCAGATACGCAGTATTTT. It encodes CASSQGQGNSDTQYF.

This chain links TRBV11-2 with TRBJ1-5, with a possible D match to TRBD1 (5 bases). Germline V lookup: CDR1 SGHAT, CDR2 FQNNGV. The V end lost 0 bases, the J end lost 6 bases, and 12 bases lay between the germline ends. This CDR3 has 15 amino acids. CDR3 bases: TGTGCCAGCAGCTTAGAAAGAAGGGGAGCTCAGCCCCAGCATTTT. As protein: CASSLERRGAQPQHF.

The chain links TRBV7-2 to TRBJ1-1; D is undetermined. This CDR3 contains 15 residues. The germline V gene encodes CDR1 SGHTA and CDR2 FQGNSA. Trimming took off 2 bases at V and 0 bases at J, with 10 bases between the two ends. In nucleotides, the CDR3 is TGTGCCAGCAGCTTATTACGGCAGTTGAACACTGAAGCTTTCTTT. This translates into CASSLLRQLNTEAFF.

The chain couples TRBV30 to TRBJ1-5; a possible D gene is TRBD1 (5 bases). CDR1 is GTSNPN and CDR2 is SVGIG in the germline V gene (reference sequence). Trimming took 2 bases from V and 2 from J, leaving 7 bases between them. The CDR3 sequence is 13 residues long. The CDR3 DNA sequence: TGTGCCTGGAGTACACAGGGCAATCAGCCCCAGCATTTT. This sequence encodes CAWSTQGNQPQHF.

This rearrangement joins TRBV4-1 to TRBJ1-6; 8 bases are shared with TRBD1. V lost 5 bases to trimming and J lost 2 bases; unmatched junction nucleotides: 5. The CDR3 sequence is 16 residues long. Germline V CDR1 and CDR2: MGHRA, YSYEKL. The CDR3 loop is CASSSPGQAYNSPLHF. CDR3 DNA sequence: TGCGCCAGCAGCAGTCCGGGACAGGCCTATAATTCACCCCTCCACTTT.